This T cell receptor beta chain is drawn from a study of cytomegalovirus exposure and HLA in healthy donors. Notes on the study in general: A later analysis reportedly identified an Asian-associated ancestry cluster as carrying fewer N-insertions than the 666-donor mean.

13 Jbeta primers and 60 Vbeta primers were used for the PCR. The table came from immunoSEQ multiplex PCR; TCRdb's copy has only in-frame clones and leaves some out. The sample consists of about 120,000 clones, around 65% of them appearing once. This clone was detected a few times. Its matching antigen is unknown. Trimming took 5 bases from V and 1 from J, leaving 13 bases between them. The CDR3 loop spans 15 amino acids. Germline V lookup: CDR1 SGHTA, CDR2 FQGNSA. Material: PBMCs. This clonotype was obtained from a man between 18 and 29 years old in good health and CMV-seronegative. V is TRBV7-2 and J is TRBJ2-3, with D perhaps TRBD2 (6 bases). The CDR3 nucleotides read TGTGCCAGCAGCCTTCCGCGCGGGGGCACAGATACGCAGTATTTT. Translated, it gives CASSLPRGGTDTQYF.